The 15 T cell receptor beta chains below come from one sample, sequenced in a study of T cell clonotyping in hematopoietic cell transplantation. The data were produced by immunoSEQ multiplex PCR, yet TCRdb's version contains in-frame clones alone and is incomplete. The sample includes approximately 13,000 clones, less than 98% seen only once; the top ten take approximately 3.9%. Sequenced here: peripheral blood mononuclear cells, sampled 30 days after allogeneic stem cell transplant. These receptors all come from a female patient aged 50 to 65 who had an allogeneic stem cell transplant from an unrelated donor, so T cells may come from the graft donor. Some clones in this sample may be carry-over from other donors' samples.

The CDR3 bases are TGTGCCAGTAGGACGACATCTAGCTCCTACAATGAGCAGTTCTTC. It yields the protein CASRTTSSSYNEQFF. The chain couples TRBV19 to TRBJ2-1, with unresolved D. The germline CDR1 and CDR2 sequences are LNHDA and SQIVND (reference sequence). With 6 bases removed from V and 0 bases from J, the gap between germline ends came to 12 bases. The CDR3 covers 15 residues.

The chain recombines TRBV10-1 with TRBJ1-5; D gene uncertain. Germline CDR1 WNHNN, CDR2 SYGVQD (reference sequence). This CDR3 spans 11 amino acids. V lost 6 bases and J 7 bases, leaving 7 bases between the germline ends. This chain's CDR3 is CASSKQQPQHF. The CDR3 DNA reads as TGCGCCAGCAGCAAACAGCAGCCCCAGCATTTT.

V is TRBV19 and J is TRBJ2-5; TRBD1 aligns across 9 bases. The J segment lost 4 bases and the V segment lost 3 bases, leaving 6 bases of the junction unmatched. The CDR3 contains 15 residues. Germline CDR1 LNHDA, CDR2 SQIVND (reference sequence). The CDR3 DNA is TGTGCCAGTAGTATGGGGACAGGGAGGAGAGAGACCCAGTACTTC. It yields the protein CASSMGTGRRETQYF.

The V gene is TRBV7-9, the J gene TRBJ1-4, with 7 bases identical to TRBD1. CDR3 size: 14 residues. Losses at the gene ends were 1 base for V and 6 bases for J; bases not matched to a gene: 2. The germline CDR1 and CDR2 sequences are SEHNR and FQNEAQ (reference sequence). The chain's CDR3 is CASSLGQGYEKLFF. The CDR3 bases are TGTGCCAGCAGCTTAGGACAGGGCTATGAAAAACTGTTTTTT.

This chain connects TRBV30 to TRBJ2-7, with D tentatively TRBD2 (5 bases). Trimming removed 1 base from V and 5 bases from J, with 6 bases in between. Germline CDR1 GTSNPN, CDR2 SVGIG (reference sequence). This CDR3 region has 11 residues. CDR3 sequence reads: CAWSERDEQYF. For the CDR3, the DNA is TGTGCCTGGAGTGAGAGGGACGAGCAGTACTTC.

V gene TRBV7-8 combines with J gene TRBJ1-4; TRBD1 matches at 7 bases. CDR1 SGHVS and CDR2 FQNEAQ come from the germline V gene. V lost 4 bases to trimming and J lost 8 bases; unmatched junction nucleotides: 4. This CDR3 is 13 amino acids long. The CDR3 DNA follows: TGTGCCAGCAGCTATAGGGGGCGCGAAAAACTGTTTTTT. Translation: CASSYRGREKLFF.

The chain carries TRBV30 and TRBJ1-5; 8 nucleotides align to TRBD1. Germline CDR1 GTSNPN, CDR2 SVGIG (reference sequence). This CDR3 is 14 amino acids long. The J segment lost 4 bases and the V segment lost 3 bases, leaving 5 bases of the junction unmatched. The DNA for the CDR3 is TGTGCCTGGAGCAGAGGACAGGGTAATCAGCCCCAGCATTTT. Amino acids: CAWSRGQGNQPQHF.

The chain recombines TRBV5-4 with TRBJ1-4; 9 bases are shared with TRBD1. The germline gives CDR1 SGHNT, CDR2 YYREEE (reference sequence). This CDR3 has 17 amino acids. V lost 4 bases and J lost 10; bases outside the gene matches: 17. The chain's CDR3 is CASSPSPGTGLQAKLFF. CDR3 DNA sequence: TGTGCCAGCAGCCCTTCCCCCGGGACAGGGCTACAAGCAAAACTGTTTTTT. The whole variable domain, remainder taken from reference TRBV5-4 and TRBJ1-4, is ETGVTQSPTHLIKTRGQQVTLRCSSQSGHNTVSWYQQALGQGPQFIFQYYREEENGRGNFPPRFSGLQFPNYSSELNVNALELDDSALYLCASSPSPGTGLQAKLFFGSGTQLSVL.

The rearrangement links TRBV11-2 to TRBJ1-6, with TRBD1 matching over 7 bases. Per germline, CDR1 SGHAT and CDR2 FQNNGV. This CDR3 region has 14 residues. With 5 bases clipped from V and 14 bases from J, the junction kept 12 bases outside the gene matches. As DNA, the CDR3 is TGTGCCAGCAGCCCGTGGACAGGAGATATGTCCCTCCACTTT. It yields the protein CASSPWTGDMSLHF.

V gene TRBV19 combines with J gene TRBJ2-3, with D unresolved. The CDR3 is 14 amino acids. Trimming took off 3 bases at V and 4 bases at J, with 11 bases between the two ends. CDR1 LNHDA and CDR2 SQIVND come from the germline V gene (reference sequence). The CDR3 nucleotides read TGTGCCAGTAGTATCGGCAACCGAGCAGATACGCAGTATTTT. This codes for CASSIGNRADTQYF. Full variable domain (missing parts from reference TRBV19 and TRBJ2-3): DGGITQSPKYLFRKEGQNVTLSCEQNLNHDAMYWYRQDPGQGLRLIYYSQIVNDFQKGDIAEGYSVSREKKESFPLTVTSAQKNPTAFYLCASSIGNRADTQYFGPGTRLTVL.

V and J are TRBV29-1 and TRBJ2-7, with D perhaps TRBD1 (6 bases). V dropped 3 bases and J dropped 0 bases, with 9 bases sitting between them. CDR1 is SQVTM and CDR2 is ANQGSEA in the germline V gene. This CDR3 has 13 amino acids. CDR3: CSVEQGSSYEQYF. CDR3 sequence (DNA): TGCAGCGTTGAGCAGGGGAGCTCCTACGAGCAGTACTTC.

The chain couples TRBV18 to TRBJ2-1, with D perhaps matching TRBD1 (6 bases). With 1 base removed from V and 6 bases from J, the gap between germline ends came to 16 bases. Germline V lookup: CDR1 KGHSH, CDR2 LQKENI. The CDR3 sequence is 16 residues long. CDR3 region: CASSPLGQGSTNEQFF. CDR3 bases: TGTGCCAGCTCACCACTAGGGCAGGGGTCCACCAATGAGCAGTTCTTC.

The chain has TRBV25-1 and TRBJ2-7; D is unclear. The CDR3 covers 13 residues. The ends were cut back, 5 bases at V and 3 bases at J, with 11 bases in the middle. Germline loops: CDR1 MGHDK, CDR2 SYGVNS. The CDR3 coding sequence is TGTGCCAGCAGTCTCCGGTCTCACTACGAGCAGTACTTC. This codes for CASSLRSHYEQYF.

The V and J genes are TRBV14 and TRBJ1-1, with D unclear. The CDR3 has 12 amino acids. V was pared by 1 base and J by 3 bases, with 3 bases between. CDR1 is SGHDN and CDR2 is FVKESK in the germline V gene. The CDR3 coding sequence is TGTGCCAGCAGCCAAGTGTACACTGAAGCTTTCTTT. The encoded protein is CASSQVYTEAFF.

The chain recombines TRBV7-8 with TRBJ1-2; D unclear. The CDR3 length is 14 residues. CDR1 is SGHVS and CDR2 is FQNEAQ in the germline V gene. The V gene lost 5 bases and the J gene lost 2 bases, with 12 bases spanning the gap. In DNA form, the CDR3 reads TGTGCCAGCAGCCACAGAGATGAGAACTATGGCTACACCTTC. Translating gives CASSHRDENYGYTF. Supplemented by reference TRBV7-8 and TRBJ1-2, the full variable domain reads GAGVSQSPRYKVAKRGQDVALRCDPISGHVSLFWYQQALGQGPEFLTYFQNEAQLDKSGLPSDRFFAERPEGSVSTLKIQRTQQEDSAVYLCASSHRDENYGYTFGSGTRLTVV.